Listed below are T cell receptor beta chains from one sample, sequenced in a study of cytomegalovirus exposure and HLA in healthy donors. The assay was immunoSEQ multiplex PCR, and TCRdb's table has in-frame clones only and misses some. The repertoire holds fewer than 150,000 clones, with 70% to 75% as singletons. Sequencing was carried out using PBMCs. These receptors all stem from a man under 40 in good health and CMV-seronegative. Each CDR3 is given with its conserved first and last residue. A D gene is named only where the DNA matches it firmly. Not all rows give a size; the values are once, few, many and, for expanded clones, a class.

DNA,CDR3,J,V,size,length,D
TGTGCCAGCAGTGGACTAGCGGGATCCGGCGAGCAGTACTTC,CASSGLAGSGEQYF,TRBJ2-7,TRBV5-4,NA,14,TRBD2
TGTGCCAGCAGTTCCTCCTCGGGGAGAGAATATCACTATGGCTACACCTTC,CASSSSSGREYHYGYTF,TRBJ1-2,TRBV28,once,17,NA
TGTGCCAGCAGCTTTACGTCGAACACCGACGAGCAGTACTTC,CASSFTSNTDEQYF,TRBJ2-7,TRBV7-2,NA,14,NA
TGTGCCAGCACGAGACAGAACACTGAAGCTTTCTTT,CASTRQNTEAFF,TRBJ1-1,TRBV2,NA,12,NA
TGTGCCAGCAGTACCGGACTAGCGGGCACAGATACGCAGTATTTT,CASSTGLAGTDTQYF,TRBJ2-3,TRBV2,NA,15,TRBD2
TGTGCTAGCAGCTCTAGCGGTCATATGGAGACCCAGTACTTC,CASSSSGHMETQYF,TRBJ2-5,TRBV7-7,NA,14,TRBD2
TGTGCCAGCAACCTCTTACAGGGGACCTACGAGCAGTACTTC,CASNLLQGTYEQYF,TRBJ2-7,TRBV28,NA,14,TRBD1
TGTGCCAGCGGGCCCCTGACAGAAGCTAATTCACCCCTCCACTTT,CASGPLTEANSPLHF,TRBJ1-6,TRBV28,NA,15,NA
TGTGCCAGCAGCTTGGGACACTCATCTGGAAACACCATATATTTT,CASSLGHSSGNTIYF,TRBJ1-3,TRBV5-4,NA,15,NA
TGTGCCAGCAGTTCAACAGGGGGCGTCAGCTATGGCTACACCTTC,CASSSTGGVSYGYTF,TRBJ1-2,TRBV25-1,once,15,TRBD1
TGTGCCAGCAGCCAAGTTGTGGGACAATACGAGCAGTACTTC,CASSQVVGQYEQYF,TRBJ2-7,TRBV14,NA,14,NA
TGTGCCAGCAGCAACAGGGGGGGCAATCAGCCCCAGCATTTT,CASSNRGGNQPQHF,TRBJ1-5,TRBV28,NA,14,TRBD1
TGTGCCAGCAGTTTATTGGCAACCTACGAGCAGTACTTC,CASSLLATYEQYF,TRBJ2-7,TRBV28,NA,13,NA
TGTGCCAGCATGGAGCCACTACCACCCTACGAGCAGTACTTC,CASMEPLPPYEQYF,TRBJ2-7,TRBV6-5,NA,14,NA
TGTGCCTGGAGTATCCCACTTTACTATGGCTACACCTTC,CAWSIPLYYGYTF,TRBJ1-2,TRBV30,NA,13,NA
TGTGCCAGCAGGGCGGGACAGGGTATTGCGGAAGAGCAGTACTTC,CASRAGQGIAEEQYF,TRBJ2-7,TRBV6-5,NA,15,TRBD1
TGTGCCAGCAGCTTAATTCAGGGGTACACTGAAGCTTTCTTT,CASSLIQGYTEAFF,TRBJ1-1,TRBV5-5,NA,14,NA
TGTGCCAGCAGCCTCCTCGATGTTGCTTGGGGACTTAGCACAGATACGCAGTATTTT,CASSLLDVAWGLSTDTQYF,TRBJ2-3,TRBV14,NA,19,NA
TGTGCTAGTGGTTTAGCCCCTGCAGGGGACGTCTTCTATGGCTACACCTTC,CASGLAPAGDVFYGYTF,TRBJ1-2,TRBV12-5,NA,17,NA
TGTGCCAGCAGCCCTATCATGGCAGGGACTGAAGCTTTCTTT,CASSPIMAGTEAFF,TRBJ1-1,TRBV14,NA,14,NA
TGTGCCAGCAGCTTAATGCCCCTTAGCGGGACCACAGATACGCAGTATTTT,CASSLMPLSGTTDTQYF,TRBJ2-3,TRBV7-3,NA,17,TRBD2
TGTGCCAGCACGCACAGGATGGGGAACACCGGGGAGCTGTTTTTT,CASTHRMGNTGELFF,TRBJ2-2,TRBV6-5,NA,15,NA
TGTGCCAGCAGTTCTCATACTAGCGCATCTTACAATGAGCAGTTCTTC,CASSSHTSASYNEQFF,TRBJ2-1,TRBV28,NA,16,TRBD2
TGCAGCGTTGATTTGGGGGCCTGGGATACGCAGTATTTT,CSVDLGAWDTQYF,TRBJ2-3,TRBV29-1,NA,13,NA
TGTGCCAGCAGTTCTACAGGGGCGTCTAATGAAAAACTGTTTTTT,CASSSTGASNEKLFF,TRBJ1-4,TRBV28,NA,15,TRBD1
TGTGCCAGCAGTAACAGGGGGGTACTTGGGCGAGCTTTCTTT,CASSNRGVLGRAFF,TRBJ1-1,TRBV28,NA,14,TRBD1
TGTGCCAGCTCCCGATCTGAAGGGGCTGAAGCTTTCTTT,CASSRSEGAEAFF,TRBJ1-1,TRBV18,NA,13,NA
TGTGCCAGCAGCTCGGGACAGGCTAACAATGAGCAGTTCTTC,CASSSGQANNEQFF,TRBJ2-1,TRBV7-2,NA,14,TRBD1
TGTGCCAGCAGTCTCCCGGGACAGGGGGACTACGAGCAGTACTTC,CASSLPGQGDYEQYF,TRBJ2-7,TRBV28,NA,15,TRBD1
TGTGCCAGACGAAAAACCGGGACACGTAGGATCTCGGACACCGGGGAGCTGTTTTTT,CARRKTGTRRISDTGELFF,TRBJ2-2,TRBV7-2,NA,19,NA
TGTGCCAGCAGTTACTCTAGCAGGGCGAGGAACACTGAAGCTTTCTTT,CASSYSSRARNTEAFF,TRBJ1-1,TRBV6-5,NA,16,NA
TGCAGCGTTGAAGACAGGGTCTCACAAGGAACAGATACGCAGTATTTT,CSVEDRVSQGTDTQYF,TRBJ2-3,TRBV29-1,NA,16,NA
TGCAGCAAAACTACAGATACGCAGTATTTT,CSKTTDTQYF,TRBJ2-3,TRBV20-1,NA,10,NA
TGCGCCAGCAGCCAAGATATAGGGGGTAGAAACAATGAAAAACTGTTTTTT,CASSQDIGGRNNEKLFF,TRBJ1-4,TRBV4-1,NA,17,NA
TGTGCCAGCAGCCCCAGCGGGGGCTATAAGCAGTACTTC,CASSPSGGYKQYF,TRBJ2-7,TRBV9,NA,13,TRBD2
TGTGCCAGCAGCTGGGGGACAGGGACCGGGGAGCTGTTTTTT,CASSWGTGTGELFF,TRBJ2-2,TRBV11-3,NA,14,TRBD1
TGTGCCAGCAGTGAACAGGGGAGTTCTGGAAACACCATATATTTT,CASSEQGSSGNTIYF,TRBJ1-3,TRBV6-1,few,15,NA
TGTGCCAGCCAGACAGGGGCGGCCTACAATGAGCAGTTCTTC,CASQTGAAYNEQFF,TRBJ2-1,TRBV6-6,NA,14,TRBD1
TGCGCCAGCAGCTCGGGATCCGTGAACACTGAAGCTTTCTTT,CASSSGSVNTEAFF,TRBJ1-1,TRBV5-1,NA,14,NA
TGCGCCAGCAGCTCGGGACACCCGAGGGCTCAAGAGACCCAGTACTTC,CASSSGHPRAQETQYF,TRBJ2-5,TRBV5-1,NA,16,NA
TGTGCCAGCAGCGTAGCTTTGTTAGATACGCAGTATTTT,CASSVALLDTQYF,TRBJ2-3,TRBV9,NA,13,NA
TGCAGCGTCACAACGGCCAACAGTGAAAAACTGTTTTTT,CSVTTANSEKLFF,TRBJ1-4,TRBV29-1,few,13,NA
TGTGCCACCAGCGGTTACAGGGTCCCCCACAATGAGCAGTTCTTC,CATSGYRVPHNEQFF,TRBJ2-1,TRBV15,NA,15,NA
TGTGCCAGTAGCAACACAGGCGGAGAAGCTTTCTTT,CASSNTGGEAFF,TRBJ1-1,TRBV19,NA,12,NA
TGTGCCAGCAGTTGGAGTGGGACAGGGAGGTCCTATAATTCACCCCTCCACTTT,CASSWSGTGRSYNSPLHF,TRBJ1-6,TRBV9,few,18,TRBD1
TGCGCCAGCAGCCAAGCAACCCCGGGACAGGGGGCGCGCGAGCAGTACTTC,CASSQATPGQGAREQYF,TRBJ2-7,TRBV4-3,NA,17,TRBD1
TGTGCCAGCGGTAACGGGGGCTATGGCTACACCTTC,CASGNGGYGYTF,TRBJ1-2,TRBV6-6,NA,12,NA
TGTGCCAGCAGCTTAAGACAGGGGGTGACTTACGAGCAGTACTTC,CASSLRQGVTYEQYF,TRBJ2-7,TRBV7-9,NA,15,TRBD1
TGTGCCAGCAGTTTATCAATAGCGGGAGGGGGGGAGCAGTTCTTC,CASSLSIAGGGEQFF,TRBJ2-1,TRBV27,NA,15,TRBD2
TGTGCCAGCAGCTTGGGGTCGGTGGCGGCCTACGAGCAGTACTTC,CASSLGSVAAYEQYF,TRBJ2-7,TRBV5-6,NA,15,NA
TGTGCCAGCACCCTAGCGGGGCAGGTCTATGGCTACACCTTC,CASTLAGQVYGYTF,TRBJ1-2,TRBV28,NA,14,NA
TGCAGCGTTGAAATTGGGACTTTTCCCTACGAGCAGTACTTC,CSVEIGTFPYEQYF,TRBJ2-7,TRBV29-1,few,14,NA